A single sample is the source of the 27 T cell receptor beta chains below, sequenced in a study of OX40 agonist ivuxolimab in advanced cancers. Sequencing was performed with immunoSEQ multiplex PCR; in TCRdb, only in-frame clones are kept and a portion is missing. The table has around 84,000 clones, approximately 89% seen once. Sequencing used CD4+ or CD8+ T cells sorted from blood, obtained in a trial of the OX40 agonist ivuxolimab. These TCRs come from an adult with an advanced solid tumor such as melanoma, head and neck, liver or kidney cancer.

The gene calls are TRBV6-6 and TRBJ2-7; 8 nucleotides line up with TRBD2. CDR1 and CDR2 (germline): MNHNY, SVGAGI (reference sequence). J gave up 3 bases and V 0 bases, and 1 base lay outside the gene matches. The CDR3 sequence is 14 residues long. The CDR3 is CASSYSSGNYEQYF. The DNA of the CDR3 is TGTGCCAGCAGTTACTCTAGCGGGAACTACGAGCAGTACTTC.

This chain links TRBV9 with TRBJ2-2; 10 positions agree with TRBD2. The CDR3 is 16 amino acids. V dropped 4 bases and J dropped 0; count of bases not matched to a gene: 3. The germline V gene encodes CDR1 SGDLS and CDR2 YYNGEE. CDR3 DNA: TGTGCCAGCAGCCTAGCGGGGGCCGCGAACACCGGGGAGCTGTTTTTT. Protein: CASSLAGAANTGELFF.

This chain joins TRBV5-1 and TRBJ1-1; a weak D match, TRBD1 (6 bases). Germline loops: CDR1 SGHRS, CDR2 YFSETQ. This CDR3 comprises 21 residues. The germline V and J ends were trimmed by 0 bases and 4 bases, with 31 bases remaining between them. The CDR3 DNA follows: TGCGCCAGCAGCTTGGTCCGCCGTTTGACGCGGGGGCACGTCGAGGTCACTGAAGCTTTCTTT. It yields the protein CASSLVRRLTRGHVEVTEAFF.

The chain employs TRBV5-4 and TRBJ1-1, with a tentative D call TRBD1 (6 bases). The CDR3 covers 14 residues. The germline gives CDR1 SGHNT, CDR2 YYREEE (reference sequence). V was clipped by 4 bases and J by 7 bases, with 17 bases between them. CDR3 sequence reads: CASSPTNTGHEAFF. The CDR3 DNA sequence: TGTGCCAGCAGCCCGACAAATACAGGGCATGAAGCTTTCTTT.

The J gene is TRBJ2-5, the V gene TRBV7-2; D uncertain. From germline, CDR1 is SGHTA and CDR2 FQGNSA. V shed 2 bases and J shed 1 base, with 5 bases lying between them. The CDR3 is made up of 13 amino acids. CDR3 nucleotides: TGTGCCAGCAGCTTATCCCTCCAAGAGACCCAGTACTTC. Protein product: CASSLSLQETQYF.

In its sample, this clone was seen once. The chain uses TRBV6-1 and TRBJ1-2; D not resolved. The ends were cut back, 2 bases at V and 4 bases at J, with 8 bases in the middle. Looked up from germline, CDR1 is MNHNS and CDR2 is SASEGT. The CDR3 consists of 13 residues. The CDR3 here is CASSEQFRYGYTF. CDR3 bases: TGTGCCAGCAGTGAACAGTTTCGCTATGGCTACACCTTC.

The CDR3 DNA reads TGTGCCAGTAGTGCCCACAGGGGACTCTCCTACGAGCAGTACTTC. Translating gives CASSAHRGLSYEQYF. The chain joins TRBV19 to TRBJ2-7, with D perhaps TRBD1 (7 bases). Germline CDR1 and CDR2: LNHDA and SQIVND (reference sequence). The CDR3 sequence is 15 residues long. V was clipped by 5 bases and J by 0 bases, with 14 bases between them.

The chain couples TRBV14 to TRBJ1-5, with 7 bases matching TRBD1. V lost 3 bases, J lost 1 base, and 15 bases stayed unmatched. The CDR3 totals 19 residues. The V gene's germline CDR1 is SGHDN and CDR2 FVKESK. The CDR3, as DNA: TGTGCCAGCAGCCACCGGGTCTCAGGGAGGGGGCGGAGCAATCAGCCCCAGCATTTT. This gives the protein CASSHRVSGRGRSNQPQHF.

J is TRBJ1-1 and V is TRBV5-1; possibly TRBD1 for D (5 bases). Germline-derived CDR1 and CDR2 are SGHRS and YFSETQ. The V end lost 0 bases, the J end lost 5 bases, and 8 bases lay between the germline ends. This CDR3 comprises 13 residues. CDR3 sequence (DNA): TGCGCCAGCAGCTTGGCCGGGACTACTGAAGCTTTCTTT. Translating gives CASSLAGTTEAFF.

V and J are TRBV11-2 and TRBJ2-7; TRBD2 matches at 11 bases. V trimming: 0 bases; J trimming: 2 bases; junction bases outside the gene matches: 6. Germline V gene lookup returns CDR1 SGHAT and CDR2 FQNNGV. CDR3 length: 17 residues. The CDR3 is CASSLDVAGGPTYEQYF. The DNA of the CDR3 is TGTGCCAGCAGCTTAGATGTAGCGGGAGGGCCCACCTACGAGCAGTACTTC.

There are a few counts of this clone. V and J are TRBV9 and TRBJ1-6, with D perhaps matching TRBD1 (5 bases). This CDR3 is 14 amino acids long. V lost 0 bases and J 8 bases, leaving 9 bases between the germline ends. Per germline, CDR1 SGDLS and CDR2 YYNGEE. In DNA, the CDR3 is TGTGCCAGCAGCGTAGGCGGGGGTTATTCACCCCTCCACTTT. This codes for CASSVGGGYSPLHF. The whole variable domain, remainder taken from reference TRBV9 and TRBJ1-6, is DSGVTQTPKHLITATGQRVTLRCSPRSGDLSVYWYQQSLDQGLQFLIQYYNGEERAKGNILERFSAQQFPDLHSELNLSSLELGDSALYFCASSVGGGYSPLHFGNGTRLTVT.

The chain carries TRBV19 and TRBJ2-1; 9 bases match TRBD1. V was pared by 7 bases and J by 7 bases, with 14 bases of the junction left unmatched. CDR1 is LNHDA, CDR2 SQIVND, per germline (reference sequence). The CDR3 length is 16 residues. The CDR3 DNA reads TGTGCCAGTACCTTGGCGCCGGGACAGGGAGGGAATGAGCAGTTCTTC. Translated, it gives CASTLAPGQGGNEQFF.

The genes are TRBV10-3 and TRBJ2-2; 11 nucleotides line up with TRBD2. CDR3 length: 16 amino acids. Germline lookup yields CDR1 ENHRY and CDR2 SYGVKD. The V gene end was trimmed by 7 bases and the J gene end by 5 bases; junction bases not matched to a gene: 9. CDR3 protein: CAITDGLAGGTGELFF. Here the CDR3 DNA reads TGTGCCATCACCGACGGCCTAGCGGGGGGAACCGGGGAGCTGTTTTTT.

The chain carries TRBV7-9 and TRBJ1-2; 9 nucleotides match TRBD1. This CDR3 is built from 15 residues. Germline V gene data show CDR1 as SEHNR and CDR2 as FQNEAQ (reference sequence). The ends lost 5 bases at V and 4 bases at J; junction bases unmatched: 8. The CDR3: CASSKDRGELYGYTF. The CDR3 bases are TGTGCCAGCAGCAAAGACAGGGGGGAGCTCTATGGCTACACCTTC.

V gene TRBV5-4 combines with J gene TRBJ1-1; 8 bases align to TRBD1. With 5 bases clipped from V and 5 bases from J, the junction kept 11 bases outside the gene matches. The V gene's germline CDR1 is SGHNT and CDR2 YYREEE (reference sequence). The CDR3 contains 15 residues. For the CDR3, the DNA is TGTGCCAGCAGTGCCGCTCAGGGGGCGCGTACTGAAGCTTTCTTT. It is translated as CASSAAQGARTEAFF.

The chain uses TRBV7-2 and TRBJ1-4; D not resolved. With 4 bases removed from V and 4 bases from J, the gap between germline ends came to 16 bases. Germline CDR1 reads SGHTA; CDR2 reads FQGNSA. The CDR3 runs 16 residues. The CDR3 DNA follows: TGTGCCAGCAGCTGGGCGGCAGGCGTACGTAATGAAAAACTGTTTTTT. The encoded protein is CASSWAAGVRNEKLFF.

V gene TRBV30 combines with J gene TRBJ2-6, with D uncertain. The CDR3 runs to 13 residues. V was cut by 4 bases and J by 1 base, with 5 bases left in between. In germline, CDR1 is GTSNPN, CDR2 SVGIG (reference sequence). In DNA form, the CDR3 reads TGTGCCTGGAAGGGATCTGGGGCCAACGTCCTGACTTTC. This encodes CAWKGSGANVLTF.

The chain carries TRBV29-1 and TRBJ1-1; D is possibly TRBD1 (5 bases). CDR1 is SQVTM, CDR2 ANQGSEA, per germline. Trimming removed 5 bases at V and 1 base at J, with 8 bases between. The CDR3 has 12 residues. The CDR3, as DNA: TGCAGCGTTTCCACAGGGAACACTGAAGCTTTCTTT. Its translation: CSVSTGNTEAFF.

The chain has TRBV5-4 and TRBJ2-2; 11 bases fit TRBD2. This CDR3 has 17 residues. V dropped 3 bases and J dropped 3; count of bases not matched to a gene: 7. From germline, CDR1 is SGHNT and CDR2 YYREEE (reference sequence). CDR3 in amino acids: CASSSGLAGGYTGELFF. CDR3 DNA: TGTGCCAGCAGCTCGGGGCTAGCGGGAGGATACACCGGGGAGCTGTTTTTT.

This rearrangement joins TRBV18 to TRBJ1-5; D gene ambiguous. The CDR3 has 15 amino acids. The V gene's germline CDR1 is KGHSH and CDR2 LQKENI. V lost 6 bases and J lost 2, with 14 bases in between. CDR3 nucleotides: TGTGCCAGCTCGCGTGGCCCCTCGGGCAATCAGCCCCAGCATTTT. Translating it yields CASSRGPSGNQPQHF.

The chain links TRBV6-1 to TRBJ1-5; 11 bases line up with TRBD1. This CDR3 spans 15 amino acids. The ends lost 7 bases at V and 7 bases at J; junction bases unmatched: 9. Germline CDR1 and CDR2: MNHNS and SASEGT. CDR3: CASTLGQGAGQPQHF. The CDR3 DNA reads as TGTGCCAGCACTCTCGGACAGGGGGCGGGACAGCCCCAGCATTTT.

The chain carries TRBV5-1 and TRBJ1-6; 8 nucleotides align to TRBD1. This CDR3 is 16 amino acids long. Germline values: CDR1 SGHRS, CDR2 YFSETQ. V dropped 3 bases and J dropped 5; count of bases not matched to a gene: 7. The CDR3 region is CASSWTPGQDNSPLHF. The CDR3, as DNA: TGCGCCAGCAGCTGGACGCCGGGACAGGATAATTCACCCCTCCACTTT. Complete variable domain (other parts from reference TRBV5-1 and TRBJ1-6): KAGVTQTPRYLIKTRGQQVTLSCSPISGHRSVSWYQQTPGQGLQFLFEYFSETQRNKGNFPGRFSGRQFSNSRSEMNVSTLELGDSALYLCASSWTPGQDNSPLHFGNGTRLTVT.

The J gene is TRBJ2-5, the V gene TRBV19; 13 nucleotides align to TRBD2. CDR1 and CDR2 from the germline V gene are LNHDA and SQIVND (reference sequence). CDR3 length equals 16 residues. J was trimmed by 5 bases and V by 6 bases; bases with no gene match: 9. CDR3 in DNA: TGTGCCAGTAGCCGGACTAGCGGGAGATCGGGGGAGACCCAGTACTTC. Residues: CASSRTSGRSGETQYF. The variable domain in full, completed from reference TRBV19 and TRBJ2-5, reads DGGITQSPKYLFRKEGQNVTLSCEQNLNHDAMYWYRQDPGQGLRLIYYSQIVNDFQKGDIAEGYSVSREKKESFPLTVTSAQKNPTAFYLCASSRTSGRSGETQYFGPGTRLLVL.

The chain joins TRBV19 to TRBJ1-1, with a weak D call TRBD1 (6 bases). The CDR3 is 16 amino acids. CDR1 is LNHDA, CDR2 SQIVND, per germline (reference sequence). V shed 6 bases and J shed 1 base, with 18 bases lying between them. The CDR3 spells CASRPVAGARNTEAFF. DNA of the CDR3: TGTGCCAGTAGGCCGGTAGCGGGGGCGCGGAACACTGAAGCTTTCTTT.

The chain has TRBV2 and TRBJ2-3; TRBD1 aligns across 9 bases. CDR1 is SNHLY and CDR2 is FYNNEI in the germline V gene. This CDR3 region has 17 residues. V lost 3 bases, J lost 2 bases, and 9 bases stayed unmatched. The CDR3 loop is CASSDSGTGIPTDTQYF. CDR3 DNA sequence: TGTGCCAGCAGTGACTCCGGGACAGGGATACCCACAGATACGCAGTATTTT.

The CDR3 region is CASSRSTNYGYTF. DNA for the CDR3: TGCGCCAGCAGCCGGTCGACTAACTATGGCTACACCTTC. The genes are TRBV4-1 and TRBJ1-2; unclear D gene. Trimming pared 4 bases from V and 0 bases from J, leaving 6 bases between. Germline V gene data show CDR1 as MGHRA and CDR2 as YSYEKL. The CDR3 runs 13 residues.

The rearrangement joins TRBV27 to TRBJ2-7; D perhaps matches TRBD2 (6 bases). Trimming shortened V by 3 bases and J by 5 bases, and 20 bases separated the two germline ends. The CDR3 spans 16 residues. CDR1 MNHEY and CDR2 SMNVEV come from the germline V gene (reference sequence). The CDR3 loop reads CASSLLGLTDAHEQYF. For the CDR3, the DNA is TGTGCCAGCAGTTTGTTGGGACTGACTGATGCGCACGAGCAGTACTTC.